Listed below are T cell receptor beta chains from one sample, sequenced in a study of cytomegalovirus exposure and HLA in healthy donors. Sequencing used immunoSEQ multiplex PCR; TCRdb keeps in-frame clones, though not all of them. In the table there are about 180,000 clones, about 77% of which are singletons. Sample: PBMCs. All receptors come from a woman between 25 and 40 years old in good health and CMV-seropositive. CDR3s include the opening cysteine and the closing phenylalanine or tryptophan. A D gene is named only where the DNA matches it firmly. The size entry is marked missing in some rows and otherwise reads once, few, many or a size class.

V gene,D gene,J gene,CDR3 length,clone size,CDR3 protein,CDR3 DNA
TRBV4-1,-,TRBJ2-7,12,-,CASSQQGYEQYF,TGCGCCAGCAGCCAGCAGGGTTACGAGCAGTACTTC
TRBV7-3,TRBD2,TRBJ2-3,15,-,CASSRSGGLGDTQYF,TGTGCCAGCAGCCGTAGCGGGGGGCTGGGTGATACGCAGTATTTT
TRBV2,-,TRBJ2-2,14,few,CASRLTVSPGELFF,TGTGCCAGCAGGTTAACAGTTTCCCCCGGGGAGCTGTTTTTT
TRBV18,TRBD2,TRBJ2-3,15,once,CASSPRTSGADTQYF,TGTGCCAGCTCACCCCGGACTAGCGGGGCAGATACGCAGTATTTT
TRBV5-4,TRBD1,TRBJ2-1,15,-,CASSPRDRVYNEQFF,TGTGCCAGCAGCCCACGGGACAGGGTTTACAATGAGCAGTTCTTC
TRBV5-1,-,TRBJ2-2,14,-,CASSLVLNTGELFF,TGCGCCAGCAGCTTGGTCCTGAACACCGGGGAGCTGTTTTTT
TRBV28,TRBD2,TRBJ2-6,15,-,CASFRGDSGANVLTF,TGTGCCAGCTTCCGGGGGGACTCTGGGGCCAACGTCCTGACTTTC
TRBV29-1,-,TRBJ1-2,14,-,CSVEPPGANYGYTF,TGCAGCGTTGAGCCCCCTGGAGCTAACTATGGCTACACCTTC
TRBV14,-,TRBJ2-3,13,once,CASSPGVRDTQYF,TGTGCCAGCAGCCCCGGAGTTAGGGATACGCAGTATTTT
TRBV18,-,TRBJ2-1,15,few,CASSPSLERYNEQFF,TGTGCCAGCTCACCCTCACTGGAGCGCTACAATGAGCAGTTCTTC
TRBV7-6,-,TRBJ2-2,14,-,CASSWGGLTGELFF,TGTGCCAGCAGCTGGGGAGGACTCACCGGGGAGCTGTTTTTT
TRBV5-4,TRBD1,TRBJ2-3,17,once,CASSRQGARVGTDTQYF,TGTGCCAGCAGCAGACAGGGGGCGAGGGTAGGCACAGATACGCAGTATTTT
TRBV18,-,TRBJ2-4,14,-,CASSLGQGKNIQYF,TGTGCCAGCTCACTGGGCCAGGGGAAAAACATTCAGTACTTC
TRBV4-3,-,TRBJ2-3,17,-,CASSQAFRSKGTDTQYF,TGCGCCAGCAGCCAAGCTTTCCGGAGTAAGGGCACAGATACGCAGTATTTT
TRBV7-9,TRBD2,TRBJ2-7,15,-,CASSLTSGGIYEQYF,TGTGCCAGCAGCCTTACTAGCGGGGGAATCTACGAGCAGTACTTC
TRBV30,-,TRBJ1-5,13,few,CAWSGRGHQPQHF,TGTGCCTGGAGTGGCAGGGGTCATCAGCCCCAGCATTTT
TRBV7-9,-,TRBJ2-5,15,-,CASSPNTRGQETQYF,TGTGCCAGCAGCCCTAACACCAGGGGTCAAGAGACCCAGTACTTC
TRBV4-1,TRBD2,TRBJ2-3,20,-,CASSQDGAETSGGLTDTQYF,TGCGCCAGCAGCCAAGATGGAGCGGAGACTAGCGGGGGCCTCACAGATACGCAGTATTTT
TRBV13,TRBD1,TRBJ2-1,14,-,CASSPGTGGNEQFF,TGTGCCAGCAGCCCCGGGACAGGGGGCAATGAGCAGTTCTTC
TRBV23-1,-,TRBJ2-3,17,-,CASSHPLRGLSTDTQYF,TGCGCCAGCAGTCATCCCCTCAGAGGGCTCAGCACAGATACGCAGTATTTT
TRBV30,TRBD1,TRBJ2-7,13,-,CASTGQFTYEQYF,TGTGCCTCTACGGGACAGTTCACCTACGAGCAGTACTTC
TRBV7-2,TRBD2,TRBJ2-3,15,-,CASSLSGGKADTQYF,TGTGCCAGCAGCTTAAGCGGGGGGAAGGCAGATACGCAGTATTTT
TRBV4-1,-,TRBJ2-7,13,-,CASSYRQAYEQYF,TGCGCCAGCAGCTACCGACAAGCCTACGAGCAGTACTTC
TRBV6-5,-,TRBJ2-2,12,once,CASGLNTGELFF,TGTGCCAGCGGCCTGAACACCGGGGAGCTGTTTTTT
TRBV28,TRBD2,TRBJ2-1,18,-,CASSLPQPERGLVNEQFF,TGTGCCAGCAGTTTACCCCAACCGGAGCGGGGGCTCGTAAATGAGCAGTTCTTC
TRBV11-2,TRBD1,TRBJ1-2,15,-,CASSQLQGANYGYTF,TGTGCCAGCAGCCAATTACAGGGGGCTAACTATGGCTACACCTTC
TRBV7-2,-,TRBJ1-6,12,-,CASSPRSSPLHF,TGTGCCAGCAGCCCTCGTAGTTCACCCCTCCACTTT
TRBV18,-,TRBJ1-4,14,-,CASSPRGGSEKLFF,TGTGCCAGCTCCCCCCGGGGTGGTAGTGAAAAACTGTTTTTT
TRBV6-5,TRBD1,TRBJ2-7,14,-,CASSSWTGGSEQYF,TGTGCCAGCAGTTCCTGGACAGGGGGGAGCGAGCAGTACTTC
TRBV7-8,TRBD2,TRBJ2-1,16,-,CASSARTAGGRNEQFF,TGTGCCAGCAGCGCCCGGACGGCGGGGGGGAGGAATGAGCAGTTCTTC
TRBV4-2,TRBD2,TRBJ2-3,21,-,CASSQDPSGAGGRLSTDTQYF,TGTGCCAGCAGCCAAGATCCGTCCGGGGCGGGGGGGCGCCTTAGCACAGATACGCAGTATTTT
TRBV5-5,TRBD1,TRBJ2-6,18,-,CASSYAGQGGGGANVLTF,TGTGCCAGCAGCTACGCTGGACAGGGAGGCGGTGGGGCCAACGTCCTGACTTTC
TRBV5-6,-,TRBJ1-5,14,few,CASSLGGGFQPQHF,TGTGCCAGCAGCTTGGGAGGAGGGTTCCAGCCCCAGCATTTT
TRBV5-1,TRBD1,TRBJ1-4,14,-,CASSLGGQGAWLFF,TGCGCCAGCAGCTTGGGGGGACAGGGAGCTTGGCTGTTTTTT
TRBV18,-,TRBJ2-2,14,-,CASPGERNTGELFF,TGTGCCAGCCCCGGAGAGCGGAACACCGGGGAGCTGTTTTTT
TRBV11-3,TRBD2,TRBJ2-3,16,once,CASSPLAGGPSDTQYF,TGTGCCAGCAGCCCTCTAGCGGGGGGGCCCTCAGATACGCAGTATTTT
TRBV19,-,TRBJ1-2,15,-,CASSIAGGGHYGYTF,TGTGCCAGTAGTATAGCCGGAGGAGGGCACTATGGCTACACCTTC
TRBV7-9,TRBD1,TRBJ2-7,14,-,CASSLTGVLYEQYF,TGTGCCAGCAGCTTGACAGGGGTTTTGTACGAGCAGTACTTC
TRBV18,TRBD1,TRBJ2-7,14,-,CASASRDRADEQYF,TGTGCCAGCGCCTCCCGGGACAGGGCTGACGAGCAGTACTTC
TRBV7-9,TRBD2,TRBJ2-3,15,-,CASRPSGGVTDTQYF,TGTGCCAGCAGGCCTAGCGGCGGGGTCACAGATACGCAGTATTTT
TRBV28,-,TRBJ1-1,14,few,CASSRGDDGGEAFF,TGTGCCAGCAGCCGAGGCGACGATGGTGGTGAAGCTTTCTTT
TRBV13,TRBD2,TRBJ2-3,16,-,CASSLGGTRGPDTQYF,TGTGCCAGCAGCTTAGGGGGGACTAGAGGCCCAGATACGCAGTATTTT
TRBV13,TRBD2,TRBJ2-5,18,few,CASSERPGLAGSQETQYF,TGTGCCAGCAGCGAGCGTCCGGGACTAGCGGGGTCCCAAGAGACCCAGTACTTC
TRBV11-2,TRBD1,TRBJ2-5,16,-,CASSLTPETGGETQYF,TGTGCCAGCAGCTTAACCCCCGAGACAGGGGGGGAGACCCAGTACTTC
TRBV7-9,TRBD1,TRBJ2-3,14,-,CASSFGQGTDTQYF,TGTGCCAGCAGCTTTGGACAGGGCACAGATACGCAGTATTTT
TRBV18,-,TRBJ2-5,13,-,CASSPLRQETQYF,TGTGCTAGCTCACCCCTACGCCAAGAGACCCAGTACTTC
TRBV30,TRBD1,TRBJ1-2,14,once,CAWRTGRKNYGYTF,TGTGCCTGGAGGACAGGGAGGAAGAACTATGGCTACACCTTC
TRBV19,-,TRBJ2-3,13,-,CATSEVLTDTQYF,TGTGCCACCTCAGAGGTCCTCACAGATACGCAGTATTTT
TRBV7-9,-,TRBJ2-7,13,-,CASRSGITYEQYF,TGTGCCAGCAGATCAGGGATTACCTACGAGCAGTACTTC
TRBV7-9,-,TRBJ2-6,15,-,CASSSPGSGANVLTF,TGTGCCAGCAGCTCGCCAGGGTCTGGGGCCAACGTCCTGACTTTC
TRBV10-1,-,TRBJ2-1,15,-,CASSDSGRGYNEQFF,TGCGCCAGCAGTGATTCGGGTAGAGGGTACAATGAGCAGTTCTTC
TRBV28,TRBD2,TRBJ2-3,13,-,CASKPAGGHTQYF,TGTGCCAGCAAACCAGCGGGGGGGCATACGCAGTATTTT
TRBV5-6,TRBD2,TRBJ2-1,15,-,CASSFGGATYNEQFF,TGTGCCAGCAGCTTCGGGGGGGCAACCTACAATGAGCAGTTCTTC
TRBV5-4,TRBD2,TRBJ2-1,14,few,CASSIGTSGDEQFF,TGTGCCAGCAGCATCGGGACTAGCGGTGATGAGCAGTTCTTC
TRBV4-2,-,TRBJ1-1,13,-,CASSLDRNTEAFF,TGTGCCAGCAGCCTTGACAGGAACACTGAAGCTTTCTTT
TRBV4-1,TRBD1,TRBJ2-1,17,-,CASSQAGGTGGVDEQFF,TGCGCCAGCAGCCAAGCGGGGGGGACAGGGGGCGTCGATGAGCAGTTCTTC
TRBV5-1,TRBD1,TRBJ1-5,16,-,CASSSRGPQDDQPQHF,TGCGCCAGCAGCTCCAGGGGGCCCCAAGACGATCAGCCCCAGCATTTT
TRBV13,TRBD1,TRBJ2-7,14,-,CASSLDGTGGEQYF,TGTGCCAGCAGCTTAGATGGGACAGGGGGCGAGCAGTACTTC